This T cell receptor beta chain is from a study of blood T cells in healthy people across ages. The study, taken as a whole, reports: More naive CD4+ cells and higher diversity were found in long-lived than in aged donors. With age, beta diversity per million T cells declined roughly linearly, significantly by about 40.

This clonotype was observed once. The target antigen is unknown. A second PCR of roughly 7 to 11 cycles used a sample-barcoded 5' primer and a J-beta primer mix. TCRdb re-analysed the 5' RACE reads in MiXCR, keeping a single row per CDR3 protein. The sample shows approximately 810,000 distinct CDR3 sequences, 35% to 40% of them seen only once. Isolated PBMCs totaled at least 7 million in each sample. The V gene's germline CDR1 is DFQATT and CDR2 SNEGSKA (reference sequence). Trimming cost V 3 bases and J 3 bases, with 12 bases left between them. This CDR3 contains 14 residues. The TCR originated in a man aged 18 to 29 in good health. This rearrangement joins TRBV20-1 to TRBJ2-1, with a weak D call TRBD2 (5 bases). Sequenced material: blood. In DNA form, the CDR3 reads TGCAGTGCTAGCGGGCCTAGCATCTACAATGAGCAGTTCTTC. Protein sequence: CSASGPSIYNEQFF.